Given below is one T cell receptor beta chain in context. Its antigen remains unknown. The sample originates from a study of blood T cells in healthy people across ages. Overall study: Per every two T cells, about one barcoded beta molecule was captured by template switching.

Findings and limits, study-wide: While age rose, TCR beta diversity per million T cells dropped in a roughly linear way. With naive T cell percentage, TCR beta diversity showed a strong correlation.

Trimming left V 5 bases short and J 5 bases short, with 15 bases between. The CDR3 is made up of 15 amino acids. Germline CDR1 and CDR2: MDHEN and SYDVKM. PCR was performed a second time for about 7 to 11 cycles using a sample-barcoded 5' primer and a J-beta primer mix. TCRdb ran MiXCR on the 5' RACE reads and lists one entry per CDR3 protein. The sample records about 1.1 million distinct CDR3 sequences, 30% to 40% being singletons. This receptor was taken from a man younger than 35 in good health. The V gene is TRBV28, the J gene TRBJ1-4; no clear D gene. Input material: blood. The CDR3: CASSPVNRANEKLFF. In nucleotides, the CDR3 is TGTGCCAGCAGTCCGGTAAATAGGGCAAATGAAAAACTGTTTTTT.